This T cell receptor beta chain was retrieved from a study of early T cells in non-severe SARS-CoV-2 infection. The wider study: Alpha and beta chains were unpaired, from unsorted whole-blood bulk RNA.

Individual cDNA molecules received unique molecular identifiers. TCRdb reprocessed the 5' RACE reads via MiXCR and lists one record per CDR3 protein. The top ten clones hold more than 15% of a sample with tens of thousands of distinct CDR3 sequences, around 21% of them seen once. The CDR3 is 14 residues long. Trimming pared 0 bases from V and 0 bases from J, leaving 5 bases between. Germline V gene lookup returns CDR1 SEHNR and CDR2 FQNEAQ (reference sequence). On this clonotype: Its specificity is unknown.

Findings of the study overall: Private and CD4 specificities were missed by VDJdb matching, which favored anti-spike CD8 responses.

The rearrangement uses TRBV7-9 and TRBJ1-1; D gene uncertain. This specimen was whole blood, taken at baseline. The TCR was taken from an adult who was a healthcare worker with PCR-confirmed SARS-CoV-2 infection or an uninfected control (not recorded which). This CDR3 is CASSLAHLNTEAFF. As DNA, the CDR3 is TGTGCCAGCAGCTTAGCCCACCTGAACACTGAAGCTTTCTTT.